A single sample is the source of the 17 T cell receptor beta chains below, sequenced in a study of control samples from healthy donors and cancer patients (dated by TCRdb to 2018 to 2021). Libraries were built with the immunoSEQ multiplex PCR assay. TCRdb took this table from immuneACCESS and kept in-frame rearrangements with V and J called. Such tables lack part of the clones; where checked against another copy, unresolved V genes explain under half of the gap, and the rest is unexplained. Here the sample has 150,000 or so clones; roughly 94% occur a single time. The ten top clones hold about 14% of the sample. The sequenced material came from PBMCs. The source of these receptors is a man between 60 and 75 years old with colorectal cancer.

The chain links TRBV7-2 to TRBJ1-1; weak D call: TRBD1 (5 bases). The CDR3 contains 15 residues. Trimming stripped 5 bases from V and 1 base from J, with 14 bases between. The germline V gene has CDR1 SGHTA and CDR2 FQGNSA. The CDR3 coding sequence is TGTGCCAGCAGCCCTGGTGGGGCAGGGAACACTGAAGCTTTCTTT. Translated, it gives CASSPGGAGNTEAFF.

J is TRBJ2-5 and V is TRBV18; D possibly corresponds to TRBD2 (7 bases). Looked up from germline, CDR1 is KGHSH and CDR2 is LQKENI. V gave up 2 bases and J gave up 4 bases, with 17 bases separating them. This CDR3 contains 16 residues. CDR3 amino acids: CASSPREGVRGETQYF. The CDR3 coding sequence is TGTGCCAGCTCACCAAGGGAGGGGGTCCGTGGAGAGACCCAGTACTTC. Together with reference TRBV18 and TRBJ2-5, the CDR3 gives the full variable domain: NAGVMQNPRHLVRRRGQEARLRCSPMKGHSHVYWYRQLPEEGLKFMVYLQKENIIDESGMPKERFSAEFPKEGPSILRIQQVVRGDSAAYFCASSPREGVRGETQYFGPGTRLLVL.

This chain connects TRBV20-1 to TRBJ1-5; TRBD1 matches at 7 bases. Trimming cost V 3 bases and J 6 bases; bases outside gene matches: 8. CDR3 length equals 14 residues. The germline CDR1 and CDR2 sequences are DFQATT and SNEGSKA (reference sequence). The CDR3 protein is CSASGGRQGQPQHF. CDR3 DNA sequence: TGCAGTGCTAGTGGGGGGCGACAGGGTCAGCCCCAGCATTTT.

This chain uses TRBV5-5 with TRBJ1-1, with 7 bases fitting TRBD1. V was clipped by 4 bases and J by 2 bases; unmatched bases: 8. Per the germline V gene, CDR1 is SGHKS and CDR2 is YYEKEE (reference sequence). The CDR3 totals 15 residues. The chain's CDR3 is CASSGTGTVNTEAFF. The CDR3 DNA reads TGTGCCAGCAGCGGGACCGGGACAGTAAACACTGAAGCTTTCTTT.

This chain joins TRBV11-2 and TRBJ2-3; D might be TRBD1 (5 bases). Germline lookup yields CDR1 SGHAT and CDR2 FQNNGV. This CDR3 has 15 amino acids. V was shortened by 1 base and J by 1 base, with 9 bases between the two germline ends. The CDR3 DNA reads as TGTGCCAGCAGCTTAGTACTACAGGGCACAGATACGCAGTATTTT. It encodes CASSLVLQGTDTQYF.

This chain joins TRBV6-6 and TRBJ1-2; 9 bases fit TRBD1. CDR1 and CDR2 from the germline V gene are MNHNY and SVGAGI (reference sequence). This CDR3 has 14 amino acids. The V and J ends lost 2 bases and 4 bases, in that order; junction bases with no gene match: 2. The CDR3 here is CASSYLDRGYGYTF. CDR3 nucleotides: TGTGCCAGCAGTTACCTGGACAGGGGCTATGGCTACACCTTC.

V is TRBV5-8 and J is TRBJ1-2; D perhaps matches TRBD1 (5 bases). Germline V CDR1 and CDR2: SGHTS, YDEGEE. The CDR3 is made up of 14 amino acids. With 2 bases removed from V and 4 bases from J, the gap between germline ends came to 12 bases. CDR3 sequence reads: CASSFPGPSYGYTF. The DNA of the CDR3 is TGTGCCAGCAGCTTTCCAGGGCCAAGCTATGGCTACACCTTC.

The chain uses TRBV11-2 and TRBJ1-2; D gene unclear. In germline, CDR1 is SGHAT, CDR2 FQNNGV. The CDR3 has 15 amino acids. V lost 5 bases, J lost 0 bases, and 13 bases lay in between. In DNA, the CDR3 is TGTGCCAGCAGCCCAGGCGGGATTTCTAACTATGGCTACACCTTC. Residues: CASSPGGISNYGYTF.

The CDR3 sequence is CSVVFSGLKIEAFF. The CDR3 region has the DNA TGCAGCGTTGTGTTTTCGGGACTAAAAATTGAAGCTTTCTTT. J is TRBJ1-1 and V is TRBV29-1; tentative D call: TRBD1 (5 bases). Germline lookup yields CDR1 SQVTM and CDR2 ANQGSEA. The V and J ends lost 4 bases and 7 bases respectively, with 19 bases between them. The CDR3 is 14 amino acids.

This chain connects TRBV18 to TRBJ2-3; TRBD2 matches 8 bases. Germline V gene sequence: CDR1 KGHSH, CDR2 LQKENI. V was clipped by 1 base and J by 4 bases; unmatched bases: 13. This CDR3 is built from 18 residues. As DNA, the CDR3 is TGTGCCAGCTCACCACTGAAAGGCAGCGGGGGTACCTCAGATACGCAGTATTTT. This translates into CASSPLKGSGGTSDTQYF.

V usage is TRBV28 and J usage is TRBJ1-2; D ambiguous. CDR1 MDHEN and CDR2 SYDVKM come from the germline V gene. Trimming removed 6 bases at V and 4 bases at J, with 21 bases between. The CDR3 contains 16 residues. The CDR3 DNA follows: TGTGCCAGCAGCCGCGAGACCGCGGGCTCGCCCTATGGCTACACCTTC. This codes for CASSRETAGSPYGYTF.

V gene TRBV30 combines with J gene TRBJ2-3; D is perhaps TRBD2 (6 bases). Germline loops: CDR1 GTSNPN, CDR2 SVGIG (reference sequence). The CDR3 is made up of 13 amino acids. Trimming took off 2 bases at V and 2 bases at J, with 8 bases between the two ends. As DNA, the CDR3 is TGTGCCTGGAGTACGGGAGACACAGATACGCAGTATTTT. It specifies CAWSTGDTDTQYF.

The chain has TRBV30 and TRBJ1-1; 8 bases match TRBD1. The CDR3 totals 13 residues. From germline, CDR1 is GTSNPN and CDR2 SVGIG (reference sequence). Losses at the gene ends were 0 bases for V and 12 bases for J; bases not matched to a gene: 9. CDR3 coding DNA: TGTGCCTGGAGTGTATACCAGGGGGCCGGGTCTTTCTTT. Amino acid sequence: CAWSVYQGAGSFF.

CDR3 region: CASSAGPTSGYGYTF. In nucleotides, the CDR3 is TGTGCCAGCAGCGCCGGGCCCACCTCGGGCTATGGCTACACCTTC. The V call is TRBV5-8, the J call TRBJ1-2; D not resolved. Deletions cut 4 bases from V and 4 bases from J, with 17 bases between. The germline gives CDR1 SGHTS, CDR2 YDEGEE. The CDR3 length is 15 residues. Drawing the rest from reference TRBV5-8 and TRBJ1-2, the complete variable domain is EAGVTQSPTHLIKTRGQQATLRCSPISGHTSVYWYQQALGLGLQFLLWYDEGEERNRGNFPPRFSGRQFPNYSSELNVNALELEDSALYLCASSAGPTSGYGYTFGSGTRLTVV.

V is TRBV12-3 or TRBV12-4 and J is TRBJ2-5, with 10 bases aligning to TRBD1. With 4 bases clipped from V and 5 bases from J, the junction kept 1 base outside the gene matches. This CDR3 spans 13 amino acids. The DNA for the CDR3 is TGTGCCAGCAGTTCGGGACAGGGGGAGACCCAGTACTTC. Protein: CASSSGQGETQYF.

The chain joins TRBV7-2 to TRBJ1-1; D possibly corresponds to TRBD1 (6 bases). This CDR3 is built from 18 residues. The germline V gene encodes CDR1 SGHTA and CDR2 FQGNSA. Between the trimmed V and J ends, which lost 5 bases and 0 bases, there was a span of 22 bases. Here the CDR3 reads CASSKEPRGRRMNTEAFF. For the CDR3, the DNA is TGTGCCAGCAGCAAGGAGCCCCGGGGGCGCAGAATGAACACTGAAGCTTTCTTT.

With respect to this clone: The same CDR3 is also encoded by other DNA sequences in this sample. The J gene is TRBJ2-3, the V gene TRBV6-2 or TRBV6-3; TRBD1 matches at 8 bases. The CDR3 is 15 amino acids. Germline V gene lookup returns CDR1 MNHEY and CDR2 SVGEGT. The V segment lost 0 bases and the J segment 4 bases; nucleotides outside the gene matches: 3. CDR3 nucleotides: TGTGCCAGCAGTTACTCTTCAGGGGGCTCAGATACGCAGTATTTT. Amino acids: CASSYSSGGSDTQYF.